The TCR beta chain under discussion was sequenced for a study of blood T cell repertoires in COVID-19. The assay was immunoSEQ multiplex PCR, and TCRdb's table has in-frame clones only and misses some. The sample lists 300,000 to 350,000 clones, over 85% occurring once. Trimming stripped 0 bases from V and 7 bases from J, with 12 bases between. The CDR3 sequence is 15 residues long. Germline CDR1 and CDR2: LGHDT and YNNKEL (reference sequence). The source material was peripheral blood. The chain is built from TRBV3-1 (or the pseudogene TRBV3-2) and TRBJ2-2; TRBD1 might be the D (6 bases). This TCR was sampled from a woman between 55 and 75 years old with COVID-19, enrolled during active disease. The CDR3 sequence: CASSQDLQGIGELFF. The CDR3 coding sequence is TGTGCCAGCAGCCAAGATTTACAGGGCATCGGGGAGCTGTTTTTT.